Following are 24 T cell receptor beta chains from one sample sequenced in a study of neurological immune-mediated disorders (dated by TCRdb to about 2019). Library generation was performed with 5' RACE. The run used an Illumina HiSeq 2500. TCRdb passed the public sequencing reads through fastp at Q25 and MiXCR, retaining productive beta sequences. Rows with one shared CDR3 protein collapse into an entry with the most common genes and DNA. This sample holds tens of thousands of distinct CDR3 sequences; 4% to 5.5% were observed only once. The top ten hold approximately 9.1% of the sample. Sequenced material: CD4+ T cells from blood. Source of these receptors: a man younger than 35 in good health.

This clonotype was picked up many times. In DNA form, the CDR3 reads TGCAGTGCTAGACTAGCGGGGGGCAATGAGCAGTTCTTC. The encoded protein is CSARLAGGNEQFF. The chain uses TRBV20-1 and TRBJ2-1; 11 nucleotides agree with TRBD2. Germline V gene data show CDR1 as DFQATT and CDR2 as SNEGSKA (reference sequence). The CDR3 extends over 13 amino acids. The V and J ends lost 2 bases and 6 bases, in that order; junction bases with no gene match: 0.

This clonotype was picked up many times. DNA for the CDR3: TGTGCCACCAGTGACTCAGGGTTTCGCGGGGAGCTGTTTTTT. It translates to CATSDSGFRGELFF. The chain carries TRBV24-1 and TRBJ2-2, with D perhaps TRBD1 (5 bases). V was cut by 4 bases and J by 7 bases, with 12 bases left in between. Germline V gene data show CDR1 as KGHDR and CDR2 as SFDVKD. The CDR3 runs 14 residues.

This clonotype was seen repeatedly, ten times or more. Here the CDR3 reads CASSLGQGSSGNTIYF. DNA for the CDR3: TGTGCCAGCAGCCTCGGACAGGGTAGTTCTGGAAACACCATATATTTT. The V gene is TRBV3-1, the J gene TRBJ1-3, with 8 bases aligning to TRBD1. CDR1 is LGHDT and CDR2 is YNNKEL in the germline V gene (reference sequence). After removal of 4 bases from V and 1 base from J, the junction contained 6 bases not matched to a gene. The CDR3 loop spans 16 amino acids.

This clonotype has ten or more counts. V gene TRBV20-1 combines with J gene TRBJ2-1, with 10 nucleotides matching TRBD2. The germline V gene has CDR1 DFQATT and CDR2 SNEGSKA (reference sequence). V shed 6 bases and J 7 bases; nucleotides not matched to a gene: 12. The CDR3 has 15 amino acids. CDR3 coding DNA: TGCAGTGCCAATCAACTTCCAGCGGGGGGGAATGAGCAGTTCTTC. It encodes CSANQLPAGGNEQFF.

This clonotype has at least ten counts. The chain links TRBV6-5 to TRBJ2-7; unclear D gene. This CDR3 has 13 residues. Per germline, CDR1 MNHEY and CDR2 SVGAGI. The V end lost 4 bases, the J end lost 2 bases, and 9 bases lay between the germline ends. The DNA for the CDR3 is TGTGCCAGCAGTTCGTTACCCACCTACGAGCAGTACTTC. Translation gives CASSSLPTYEQYF.

This clonotype was seen many times. The J gene is TRBJ2-1, the V gene TRBV25-1; D unresolved. Trimming stripped 5 bases from V and 10 bases from J, with 21 bases between. Germline lookup yields CDR1 MGHDK and CDR2 SYGVNS. CDR3 length: 15 residues. CDR3 sequence (DNA): TGTGCCAGCAGTCATCCCGGGTCTCTGGGCGCGGAGCAGTTCTTC. It specifies CASSHPGSLGAEQFF.

This clonotype appeared many times. The chain uses TRBV7-9 and TRBJ2-7, with unresolved D. Trimming shortened V by 5 bases and J by 2 bases, and 7 bases separated the two germline ends. Germline CDR1 is SEHNR and CDR2 is FQNEAQ (reference sequence). This CDR3 is 12 amino acids long. The CDR3 nucleotides read TGTGCCAGCAGCCCTGAAACCTACGAGCAGTACTTC. Translating it yields CASSPETYEQYF.

This clonotype was seen repeatedly, ten times or more. CDR3 sequence (DNA): TGCAGTGCTAGCCTAGGCGGGGGGGCCACCGGGGAGCTGTTTTTT. Amino acids: CSASLGGGATGELFF. V usage is TRBV20-1 and J usage is TRBJ2-2; TRBD2 matches at 9 bases. The CDR3 runs to 15 residues. Germline CDR1 and CDR2: DFQATT and SNEGSKA (reference sequence). The junction had 6 bases not matched to a gene; V was cut back by 3 bases and J by 4 bases.

This clonotype appeared many times. The chain recombines TRBV6-5 with TRBJ1-1; the D is unclear. The CDR3 extends over 13 amino acids. Trimming removed 2 bases at V and 1 base at J, with 5 bases between. The V gene's germline CDR1 is MNHEY and CDR2 SVGAGI. Here the CDR3 DNA reads TGTGCCAGCAGTTACCGACCGAACACTGAAGCTTTCTTT. Its translation: CASSYRPNTEAFF.

This clonotype was seen many times. The chain uses TRBV5-1 and TRBJ2-1; 7 bases align to TRBD1. CDR1 and CDR2 (germline): SGHRS, YFSETQ. V gave up 3 bases and J gave up 6 bases; unmatched junction bases: 6. The CDR3 consists of 14 residues. CDR3 sequence reads: CASSWGQPLNEQFF. The DNA of the CDR3 is TGCGCCAGCAGCTGGGGACAGCCACTCAATGAGCAGTTCTTC.

This clonotype was picked up many times. This chain uses TRBV7-2 with TRBJ1-5, with D perhaps matching TRBD1 (5 bases). With 0 bases removed from V and 1 base from J, the gap between germline ends came to 10 bases. Germline V gene lookup returns CDR1 SGHTA and CDR2 FQGNSA. This CDR3 comprises 16 residues. CDR3 in DNA: TGTGCCAGCAGCTTAGCTGGGGGTGGGAGCAATCAGCCCCAGCATTTT. Amino acids: CASSLAGGGSNQPQHF.

This clonotype was recorded at least ten times. The gene calls are TRBV29-1 and TRBJ2-5, with D unresolved. V dropped 6 bases and J dropped 2 bases, with 7 bases sitting between them. The germline V gene encodes CDR1 SQVTM and CDR2 ANQGSEA. This CDR3 comprises 11 residues. CDR3 loop: CSVSGQETQYF. CDR3 DNA sequence: TGCAGCGTGTCGGGTCAAGAGACCCAGTACTTC.

This clonotype was seen ten or more times. The chain employs TRBV2 and TRBJ1-1; a possible D gene is TRBD1 (5 bases). This CDR3 comprises 16 residues. Trimming pared 0 bases from V and 1 base from J, leaving 12 bases between. Germline assignment: CDR1 SNHLY and CDR2 FYNNEI. CDR3 protein: CASSEALQGPNTEAFF. The CDR3 nucleotides read TGTGCCAGCAGTGAAGCGCTTCAGGGCCCGAACACTGAAGCTTTCTTT.

Many counts were recorded for this clonotype. This rearrangement joins TRBV6-5 to TRBJ1-2, with 8 nucleotides matching TRBD1. The CDR3 contains 13 residues. CDR1 and CDR2 from the germline V gene are MNHEY and SVGAGI. V shed 10 bases, J shed 7 bases, and the junction held 11 bases outside the gene matches. The CDR3 region has the DNA TGTGCCATCAGGGGGCAGGGGGCGCTTGGCTACACCTTC. It yields the protein CAIRGQGALGYTF.

This clonotype was detected ten times or more. The chain is built from TRBV5-1 and TRBJ1-1; perhaps TRBD1 as D (5 bases). V lost 6 bases to trimming and J lost 1 base, with 16 bases between them. Germline CDR1 is SGHRS and CDR2 is YFSETQ. The CDR3 has 15 residues. CDR3 sequence reads: CASTQAGGQNTEAFF. The CDR3 bases are TGCGCCAGCACCCAGGCGGGGGGTCAGAACACTGAAGCTTTCTTT.

The sample holds many counts of this clonotype. The chain joins TRBV20-1 to TRBJ1-2; D unclear. Trimming took off 3 bases at V and 0 bases at J, with 14 bases between the two ends. In germline, CDR1 is DFQATT, CDR2 SNEGSKA (reference sequence). The CDR3 covers 15 residues. The CDR3 sequence: CSAREKLLPNYGYTF. CDR3 nucleotide sequence: TGCAGTGCTAGGGAGAAACTGCTTCCTAACTATGGCTACACCTTC.

This clonotype was seen ten or more times. This chain links TRBV7-9 with TRBJ2-3; the match to TRBD2 covers 10 bases. CDR3 length equals 15 residues. Germline V lookup: CDR1 SEHNR, CDR2 FQNEAQ (reference sequence). With 5 bases clipped from V and 2 bases from J, the junction kept 4 bases outside the gene matches. CDR3 in DNA: TGTGCCAGCAGCAAGCGGGGGGGCGCCACAGATACGCAGTATTTT. As protein: CASSKRGGATDTQYF. The full variable domain, its missing parts supplied by reference TRBV7-9 and TRBJ2-3, is DTGVSQNPRHKITKRGQNVTFRCDPISEHNRLYWYRQTLGQGPEFLTYFQNEAQLEKSRLLSDRFSAERPKGSFSTLEIQRTEQGDSAMYLCASSKRGGATDTQYFGPGTRLTVL.

The chain carries TRBV11-2 and TRBJ2-6, with 7 positions matching TRBD2. This CDR3 has 15 residues. Unmatched junction bases numbered 8, after V lost 8 bases and J lost 4 bases. Germline V gene lookup returns CDR1 SGHAT and CDR2 FQNNGV. The CDR3 is CASASGGVGANVLTF. CDR3 bases: TGTGCCAGCGCCAGTGGGGGGGTCGGGGCCAACGTCCTGACTTTC.

Many counts were recorded for this clonotype. The chain employs TRBV18 and TRBJ1-2, with D unresolved. From germline, CDR1 is KGHSH and CDR2 LQKENI. This CDR3 contains 13 residues. The V end lost 3 bases, the J end lost 1 base, and 6 bases lay between the germline ends. CDR3 sequence (DNA): TGTGCCAGCTCACCCCGTGATAACTATGGCTACACCTTC. It specifies CASSPRDNYGYTF.

This clonotype was seen at least ten times. V usage is TRBV7-2 and J usage is TRBJ2-5; TRBD2 matches 8 bases. CDR1 SGHTA and CDR2 FQGNSA come from the germline V gene. The CDR3 consists of 15 residues. V shed 7 bases and J 5 bases; nucleotides not matched to a gene: 12. The CDR3 DNA reads TGTGCCAGCATCCCTTCCCGGGGGGGGACGGAGACCCAGTACTTC. Translated, it gives CASIPSRGGTETQYF. The full variable domain, its missing parts supplied by reference TRBV7-2 and TRBJ2-5, is GAGVSQSPSNKVTEKGKDVELRCDPISGHTALYWYRQSLGQGLEFLIYFQGNSAPDKSGLPSDRFSAERTGGSVSTLTIQRTQQEDSAVYLCASIPSRGGTETQYFGPGTRLLVL.

This clonotype occurred many times. This chain links TRBV29-1 with TRBJ2-7; a weak D match, TRBD1 (7 bases). The CDR3 sequence is 14 residues long. Germline-derived CDR1 and CDR2 are SQVTM and ANQGSEA. V lost 4 bases and J lost 7, with 20 bases in between. The CDR3 is CSVAIAGGSGEQYF. The CDR3 DNA sequence: TGCAGCGTTGCTATCGCAGGGGGGAGTGGGGAGCAGTACTTC.

At least ten counts were recorded for this clonotype. The chain uses TRBV5-1 and TRBJ1-4; the match to TRBD1 covers 7 bases. There are 14 residues in the CDR3. V lost 2 bases and J lost 8; bases outside the gene matches: 6. CDR1 and CDR2 (germline): SGHRS, YFSETQ. The DNA for the CDR3 is TGCGCCAGCAGCTTACAGGGGATCGGGGAAAAACTGTTTTTT. It yields the protein CASSLQGIGEKLFF.

This clonotype was observed many times. J is TRBJ1-6 and V is TRBV20-1; 7 positions agree with TRBD1. CDR3 length: 15 amino acids. Germline V lookup: CDR1 DFQATT, CDR2 SNEGSKA (reference sequence). With 5 bases clipped from V and 6 bases from J, the junction kept 10 bases outside the gene matches. The CDR3 reads CSASGQETSNSPLHF. CDR3 nucleotides: TGCAGTGCTTCCGGACAGGAGACTTCTAATTCACCCCTCCACTTT.

This clonotype showed up many times. The chain employs TRBV27 and TRBJ1-1; 9 bases are shared with TRBD1. After removal of 1 base from V and 1 base from J, the junction contained 10 bases not matched to a gene. The CDR3 loop spans 18 amino acids. Per the germline V gene, CDR1 is MNHEY and CDR2 is SMNVEV (reference sequence). The CDR3 here is CASSLFGRGQGTNTEAFF. CDR3 nucleotides: TGTGCCAGCAGTTTATTTGGACGGGGACAGGGAACGAACACTGAAGCTTTCTTT.